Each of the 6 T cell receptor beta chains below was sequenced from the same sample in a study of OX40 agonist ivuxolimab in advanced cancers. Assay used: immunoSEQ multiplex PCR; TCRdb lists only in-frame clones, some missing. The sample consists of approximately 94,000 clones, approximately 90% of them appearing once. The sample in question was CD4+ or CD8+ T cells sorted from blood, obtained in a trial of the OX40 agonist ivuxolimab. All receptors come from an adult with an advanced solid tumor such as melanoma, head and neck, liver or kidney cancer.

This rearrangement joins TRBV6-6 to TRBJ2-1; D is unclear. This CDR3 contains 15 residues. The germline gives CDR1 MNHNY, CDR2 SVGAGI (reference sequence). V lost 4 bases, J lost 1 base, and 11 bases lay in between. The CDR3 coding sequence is TGTGCCAGCAGTTGGGGTGGTGATTCCTACAATGAGCAGTTCTTC. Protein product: CASSWGGDSYNEQFF.

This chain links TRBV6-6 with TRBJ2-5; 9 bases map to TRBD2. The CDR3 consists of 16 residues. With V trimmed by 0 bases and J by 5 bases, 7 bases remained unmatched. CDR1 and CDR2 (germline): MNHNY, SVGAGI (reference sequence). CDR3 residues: CASSYSGGRAWETQYF. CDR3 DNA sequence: TGTGCCAGCAGTTACTCCGGCGGGAGGGCCTGGGAGACCCAGTACTTC.

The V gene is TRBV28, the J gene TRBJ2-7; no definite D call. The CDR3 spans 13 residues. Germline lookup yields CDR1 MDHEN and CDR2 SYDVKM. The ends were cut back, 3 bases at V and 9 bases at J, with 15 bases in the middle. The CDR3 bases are TGTGCCAGCAGTTTCGGCAGAGGCGGAAGGCAGTACTTC. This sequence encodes CASSFGRGGRQYF.

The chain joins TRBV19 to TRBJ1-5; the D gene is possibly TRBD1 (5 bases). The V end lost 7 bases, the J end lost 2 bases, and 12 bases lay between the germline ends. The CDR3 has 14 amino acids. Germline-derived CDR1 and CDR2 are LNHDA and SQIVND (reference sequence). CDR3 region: CASNPRGGNQPQHF. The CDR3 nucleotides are TGTGCCAGTAATCCCCGGGGCGGCAATCAGCCCCAGCATTTT.

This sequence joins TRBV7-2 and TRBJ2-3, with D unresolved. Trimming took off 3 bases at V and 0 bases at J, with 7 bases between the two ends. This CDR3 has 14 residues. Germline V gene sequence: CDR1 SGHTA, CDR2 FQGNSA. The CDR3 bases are TGTGCCAGCAGCTTTACCGGCAGCACAGATACGCAGTATTTT. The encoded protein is CASSFTGSTDTQYF. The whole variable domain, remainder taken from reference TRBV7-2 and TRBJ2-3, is GAGVSQSPSNKVTEKGKDVELRCDPISGHTALYWYRQSLGQGLEFLIYFQGNSAPDKSGLPSDRFSAERTGGSVSTLTIQRTQQEDSAVYLCASSFTGSTDTQYFGPGTRLTVL.

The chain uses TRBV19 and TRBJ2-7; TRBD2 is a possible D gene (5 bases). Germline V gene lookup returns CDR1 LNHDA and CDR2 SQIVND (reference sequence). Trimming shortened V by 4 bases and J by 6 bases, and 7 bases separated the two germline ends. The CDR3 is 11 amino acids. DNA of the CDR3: TGTGCCAGTAGTACCGCGGGCGAGCAGTACTTC. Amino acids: CASSTAGEQYF. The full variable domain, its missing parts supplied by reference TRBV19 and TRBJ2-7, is DGGITQSPKYLFRKEGQNVTLSCEQNLNHDAMYWYRQDPGQGLRLIYYSQIVNDFQKGDIAEGYSVSREKKESFPLTVTSAQKNPTAFYLCASSTAGEQYFGPGTRLTVT.